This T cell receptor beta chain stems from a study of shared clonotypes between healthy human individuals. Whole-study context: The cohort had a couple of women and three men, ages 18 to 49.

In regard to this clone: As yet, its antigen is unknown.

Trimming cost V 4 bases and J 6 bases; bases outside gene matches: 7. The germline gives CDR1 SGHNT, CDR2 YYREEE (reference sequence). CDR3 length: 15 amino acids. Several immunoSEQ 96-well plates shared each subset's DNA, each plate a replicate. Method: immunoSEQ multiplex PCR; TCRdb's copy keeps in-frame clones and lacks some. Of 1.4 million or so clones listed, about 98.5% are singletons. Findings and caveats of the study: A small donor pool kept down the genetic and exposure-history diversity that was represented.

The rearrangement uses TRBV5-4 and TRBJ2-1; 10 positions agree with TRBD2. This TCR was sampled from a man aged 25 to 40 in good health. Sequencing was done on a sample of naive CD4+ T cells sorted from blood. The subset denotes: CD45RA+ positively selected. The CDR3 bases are TGTGCCAGCAGCCAAAGCGGGAGGGCGTCCAATGAGCAGTTCTTC. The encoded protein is CASSQSGRASNEQFF. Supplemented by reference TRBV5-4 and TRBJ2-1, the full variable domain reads ETGVTQSPTHLIKTRGQQVTLRCSSQSGHNTVSWYQQALGQGPQFIFQYYREEENGRGNFPPRFSGLQFPNYSSELNVNALELDDSALYLCASSQSGRASNEQFFGPGTRLTVL.